This T cell receptor (beta chain) was documented in a study of Ad26.COV2.S vaccination and SARS-CoV-2 variants (dated by TCRdb to 2020 to 2023). Study-wide context: Donors in the vaccine arm were drawn from COV1001, a multicentre, randomized, double-blind, placebo-controlled phase I-IIa trial testing Ad26.COV2.S in healthy adults. Ad26.COV2.S was administered intramuscularly at a dose of 5x10^10 or 1x10^11 viral particles, either as one shot or as two shots given 56 days apart. Sequencing of the TCRbeta repertoire served to evaluate the specificity and breadth of SARS-CoV-2-reactive T cell receptors following Ad26.COV2.S vaccination. The TCR-sequenced set comprised approximately 30 samples: approximately 19 Ad26.COV2.S vaccine recipients, 5 placebo recipients and 8 SARS-CoV-2 convalescent individuals. Trial participants were randomized into five groups of five, in which low-dose or high-dose Ad26.COV2.S was given once or twice, or placebo was given on both occasions. Investigators remained blinded to trial group allocation during experiments and outcome assessment. The paper's findings and limits, for the study overall: After vaccination, substantial breadth of spike-specific CD8+ and CD4+ T cell responses was reported. Spike-specific TCR breadth was higher in Ad26.COV2.S recipients than in placebo recipients (P = 0.0014). Comparing responses between vaccine doses or regimens was not something the study was powered to do. The authors noted that the TCR breadth and depth analyses may have underestimated total T cell responses. Vaccine and placebo recipients had comparable non-spike TCR breadth, which fits with the vaccine containing only spike.

To note about this clone: Its antigen has not been determined. No per-base quality is available; no much larger clone lies one base away.

The treatment or condition tag for this specimen amounts to: some 20 received Ad26.COV2.S at low or high dose, single or two shots; several received placebo; per-sample allocation not given. For vaccine and placebo recipients, repertoires were sequenced using samples collected on day 63 after the first injection. Between 29 July and 7 August 2020, Cohort 1b enrolled 25 adults aged 18-55 years at one site in Boston, USA. As a vaccine, Ad26.COV2.S was a replication-incompetent adenovirus type 26 vector that expressed a prefusion-stabilized SARS-CoV-2 spike protein derived from the original Wuhan strain. TCRbeta CDR3 regions were sequenced with the immunoSEQ Assay. After extraction, genomic DNA underwent amplification by bias-controlled multiplex PCR, followed by high-throughput sequencing. For the original study's pipeline: To quantify the absolute abundance of every unique TCRbeta CDR3 region, sequences were collapsed and filtered. T cell fraction was estimated by normalizing TCRbeta template counts to usable DNA, which was measured by amplifying reference genes present in all nucleated cells. Repertoire TCRs were annotated as SARS-CoV-2-specific when V gene, CDR3 amino acid sequence and J gene were exactly matched to a known reactive TCR set. The reference SARS-CoV-2 TCR set came from MIRA and was filtered for enrichment in COVID-19-positive ImmuneCODE repertoires, removing public or cross-reactive TCRs. Using the MIRA antigens, annotated TCRs were further analysed by specific ORF or by position within an ORF. Breadth was defined as annotated unique rearrangements over total unique productive rearrangements; depth was the summed frequency of those rearrangements. Two-sided Wilcoxon rank-sum tests were applied when comparing TCR breadth between groups. TCRdb limited this immuneACCESS table to in-frame rearrangements with V and J called. A share of clones is missing; checked studies link under half to unresolved V genes, and the rest is unexplained. D and trimming were read from the DNA, whereas the V and J calls and clone size are those reported in that table. For this sample the table gives roughly 320,000 clones, of which just under 85% were detected only once. 2.1% of the sample belongs to the ten largest clones.

The sample consisted of peripheral blood, taken in a trial of Ad26.COV2.S vaccine versus placebo. The receptor was isolated from a person between 18 and 65 years old who received the Ad26.COV2.S COVID-19 vaccine or a placebo.

The CDR3 is CASSQDGVISRELFF. The nucleotides are TGTGCCAGCAGCCAAGATGGGGTTATCTCCAGGGAGCTGTTTTTT. The receptor chain draws on TRBV3-1 (or the pseudogene TRBV3-2) and TRBJ2-2; the D gene is not confidently resolved. A distance of 14 bases separates the germline ends of V and J, which lose 0 bases and 9 bases respectively. The cysteine opens and the phenylalanine closes a CDR3 of 15 amino acids. Left in the record is the CDR3 DNA by itself, 45 bases read in frame from the first base. The germline V gene (reference sequence) sets CDR1 to LGHDT and CDR2 to YNNKEL.